This is a list of T cell receptor beta chains from one sample in a study of T cells in Graves' hyperthyroidism and ophthalmopathy. TCRdb recomputed calls from the multiplex PCR reads with MiXCR, one row per CDR3 protein. The table includes roughly 500,000 distinct CDR3 sequences, around a quarter detected once. Source material: blood. The receptors originated from a woman in her 30s with Graves' ophthalmopathy. The CDR3 runs from the conserved cysteine through the conserved F or W.

J gene: TRBJ1-5; CDR3 length: 12; V gene: TRBV20-1; CDR3 protein: CSARDLNQPQHF
J gene: TRBJ1-1; CDR3 length: 13; V gene: TRBV6-1; CDR3 protein: CASTPARTLEAFF
J gene: TRBJ1-6; CDR3 length: 14; V gene: TRBV20-1; CDR3 protein: CSARAQGAYSPLHF
J gene: TRBJ2-2; CDR3 length: 14; V gene: TRBV5-1; CDR3 protein: CASSQGASTGELFF
J gene: TRBJ1-1; CDR3 length: 15; V gene: TRBV12-5; CDR3 protein: CASGPGAPMNTEAFF
J gene: TRBJ2-7; CDR3 length: 16; V gene: TRBV15; CDR3 protein: CATSRSLLAGGDEQYF
J gene: TRBJ2-4; CDR3 length: 15; V gene: TRBV6-2/TRBV6-3; CDR3 protein: CASRAGQETKNIQYF
J gene: TRBJ2-7; CDR3 length: 14; V gene: TRBV5-1; CDR3 protein: CASSFGRGSHEQYF
J gene: TRBJ2-5; CDR3 length: 12; V gene: TRBV29-1; CDR3 protein: CSVRTVEETQYF
J gene: TRBJ2-7; CDR3 length: 15; V gene: TRBV5-1; CDR3 protein: CASSASGPRIYEQYF
J gene: TRBJ1-6; CDR3 length: 16; V gene: TRBV27; CDR3 protein: CASSLGAGSLLVGLHF
J gene: TRBJ2-2; CDR3 length: 15; V gene: TRBV12-3/TRBV12-4; CDR3 protein: CASSLDPLNTGELFF
J gene: TRBJ2-5; CDR3 length: 16; V gene: TRBV7-9; CDR3 protein: CASSPVGHAGGETQYF
J gene: TRBJ1-2; CDR3 length: 14; V gene: TRBV12-3/TRBV12-4; CDR3 protein: CASSIRDIPYGYTF
J gene: TRBJ1-2; CDR3 length: 16; V gene: TRBV12-3/TRBV12-4; CDR3 protein: CASSLSFRGFDYGYTF
J gene: TRBJ2-5; CDR3 length: 14; V gene: TRBV29-1; CDR3 protein: CSVAYGGGLETQYF
J gene: TRBJ1-5; CDR3 length: 13; V gene: TRBV6-1; CDR3 protein: CASSEFGSQPQHF
J gene: TRBJ2-3; CDR3 length: 18; V gene: TRBV9; CDR3 protein: CASSEAGLAGGLPDTQYF
J gene: TRBJ1-5; CDR3 length: 12; V gene: TRBV12-5; CDR3 protein: CASGFEDQPQHF
J gene: TRBJ2-5; CDR3 length: 15; V gene: TRBV27; CDR3 protein: CASSTTPRGQETQYF
J gene: TRBJ1-5; CDR3 length: 15; V gene: TRBV13; CDR3 protein: CASSSRQVMGQPQHF
J gene: TRBJ2-7; CDR3 length: 13; V gene: TRBV7-2; CDR3 protein: CASSLNSRYEQYF
J gene: TRBJ2-7; CDR3 length: 14; V gene: TRBV20-1; CDR3 protein: CSASPGAWFYEQYF
J gene: TRBJ2-5; CDR3 length: 14; V gene: TRBV12-3/TRBV12-4; CDR3 protein: CASRPTGISETQYF
J gene: TRBJ2-5; CDR3 length: 13; V gene: TRBV10-3; CDR3 protein: CAIGTSGEETQYF
J gene: TRBJ2-5; CDR3 length: 13; V gene: TRBV7-2; CDR3 protein: CASSSGTRETQYF
J gene: TRBJ2-5; CDR3 length: 14; V gene: TRBV20-1; CDR3 protein: CSSNRDVGRETQYF
J gene: TRBJ2-7; CDR3 length: 12; V gene: TRBV2; CDR3 protein: CATRENSYEQYF
J gene: TRBJ2-5; CDR3 length: 15; V gene: TRBV11-2; CDR3 protein: CASSLHTGRSETQYF
J gene: TRBJ1-1; CDR3 length: 16; V gene: TRBV4-3; CDR3 protein: CASSRLQGFENTEAFF
J gene: TRBJ2-7; CDR3 length: 14; V gene: TRBV7-2; CDR3 protein: CASSMTSGSRGQYF
J gene: TRBJ1-1; CDR3 length: 16; V gene: TRBV4-3; CDR3 protein: CASSQGRVIYNTEAFF
J gene: TRBJ1-1; CDR3 length: 14; V gene: TRBV5-5; CDR3 protein: CASSLGDTPRGAFF
J gene: TRBJ1-5; CDR3 length: 15; V gene: TRBV28; CDR3 protein: CASTRQGYSNQPQHF
J gene: TRBJ2-6; CDR3 length: 15; V gene: TRBV19; CDR3 protein: CASSTQGSGANVLTF
J gene: TRBJ1-5; CDR3 length: 14; V gene: TRBV15; CDR3 protein: CATSRGGAGQPQHF
J gene: TRBJ1-1; CDR3 length: 15; V gene: TRBV6-5; CDR3 protein: CASSTGWIGDTEAFF
J gene: TRBJ1-2; CDR3 length: 15; V gene: TRBV12-3/TRBV12-4; CDR3 protein: CASSLTDRGDYGYTF
J gene: TRBJ2-7; CDR3 length: 14; V gene: TRBV12-3/TRBV12-4; CDR3 protein: CASVDGTGVNEQYF
J gene: TRBJ1-3; CDR3 length: 15; V gene: TRBV10-3; CDR3 protein: CAILGAGAGGNTIYF
J gene: TRBJ1-2; CDR3 length: 14; V gene: TRBV12-3/TRBV12-4; CDR3 protein: CAARGQGANYGYTF
J gene: TRBJ2-7; CDR3 length: 13; V gene: TRBV5-1; CDR3 protein: CASSPAISYEQYF
J gene: TRBJ2-5; CDR3 length: 15; V gene: TRBV4-2; CDR3 protein: CASSHVETSQETQYF
J gene: TRBJ2-7; CDR3 length: 14; V gene: TRBV12-3/TRBV12-4; CDR3 protein: CASSRRTGPYEQYF
J gene: TRBJ2-5; CDR3 length: 17; V gene: TRBV6-5; CDR3 protein: CASSPGLAGGLWETQYF
J gene: TRBJ2-7; CDR3 length: 15; V gene: TRBV6-5; CDR3 protein: CASSYSNQGPDEQYF
J gene: TRBJ1-1; CDR3 length: 15; V gene: TRBV7-2; CDR3 protein: CASSRGAGLNTEAFF
J gene: TRBJ1-1; CDR3 length: 13; V gene: TRBV27; CDR3 protein: CASRWGVHTEAFF
J gene: TRBJ1-2; CDR3 length: 14; V gene: TRBV28; CDR3 protein: CATLSTGGNYGYTF
J gene: TRBJ2-5; CDR3 length: 17; V gene: TRBV3-1; CDR3 protein: CASSQEGTSGRLGTQYF
J gene: TRBJ2-7; CDR3 length: 15; V gene: TRBV11-2; CDR3 protein: CASSLRTGGSYEQYF
J gene: TRBJ2-7; CDR3 length: 14; V gene: TRBV7-9; CDR3 protein: CASSLTGVIYEQYF
J gene: TRBJ2-5; CDR3 length: 12; V gene: TRBV3-1; CDR3 protein: CASSQTSETQYF
J gene: TRBJ2-7; CDR3 length: 14; V gene: TRBV7-2; CDR3 protein: CASSLVQGPYEQYF
J gene: TRBJ1-1; CDR3 length: 14; V gene: TRBV7-2; CDR3 protein: CASSPGQQGTEAFF